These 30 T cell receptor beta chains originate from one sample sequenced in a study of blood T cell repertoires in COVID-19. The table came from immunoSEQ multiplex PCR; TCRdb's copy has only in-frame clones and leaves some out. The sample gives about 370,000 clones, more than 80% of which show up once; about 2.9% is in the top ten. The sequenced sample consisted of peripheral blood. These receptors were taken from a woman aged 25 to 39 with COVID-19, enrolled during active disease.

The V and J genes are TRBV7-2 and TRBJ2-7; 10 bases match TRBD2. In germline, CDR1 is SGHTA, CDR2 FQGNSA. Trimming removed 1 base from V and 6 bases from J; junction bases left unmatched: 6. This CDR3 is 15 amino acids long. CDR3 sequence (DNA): TGTGCCAGCAGCTTAGAAAGCGGGGGGGCCTCCGAGCAGTACTTC. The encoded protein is CASSLESGGASEQYF.

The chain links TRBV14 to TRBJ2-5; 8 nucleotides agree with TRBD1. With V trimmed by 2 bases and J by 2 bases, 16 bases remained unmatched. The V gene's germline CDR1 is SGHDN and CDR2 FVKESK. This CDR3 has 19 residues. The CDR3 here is CASSQRTGSSLFPQETQYF. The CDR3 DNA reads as TGTGCCAGCAGCCAACGGACAGGGTCATCACTCTTCCCTCAAGAGACCCAGTACTTC.

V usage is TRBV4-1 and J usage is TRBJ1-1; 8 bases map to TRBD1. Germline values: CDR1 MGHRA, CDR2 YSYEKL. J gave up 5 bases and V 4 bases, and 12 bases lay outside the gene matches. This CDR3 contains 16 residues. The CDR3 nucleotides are TGCGCCAGCAGCCCGAACCTCGGACAGGGCGTTACTGAAGCTTTCTTT. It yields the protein CASSPNLGQGVTEAFF.

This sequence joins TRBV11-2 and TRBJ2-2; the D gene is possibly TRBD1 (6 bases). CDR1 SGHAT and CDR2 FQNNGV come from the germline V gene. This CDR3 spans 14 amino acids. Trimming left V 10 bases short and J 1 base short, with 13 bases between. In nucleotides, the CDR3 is TGTGCCATGGGGGCGGGTTTGAACACCGGGGAGCTGTTTTTT. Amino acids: CAMGAGLNTGELFF.

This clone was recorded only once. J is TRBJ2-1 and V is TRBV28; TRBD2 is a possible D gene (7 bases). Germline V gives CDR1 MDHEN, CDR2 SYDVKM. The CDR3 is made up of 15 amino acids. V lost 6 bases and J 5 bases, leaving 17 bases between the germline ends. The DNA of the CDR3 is TGTGCCAGCAGCGGGGGGCCGAAGGACCACAATGAGCAGTTCTTC. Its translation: CASSGGPKDHNEQFF.

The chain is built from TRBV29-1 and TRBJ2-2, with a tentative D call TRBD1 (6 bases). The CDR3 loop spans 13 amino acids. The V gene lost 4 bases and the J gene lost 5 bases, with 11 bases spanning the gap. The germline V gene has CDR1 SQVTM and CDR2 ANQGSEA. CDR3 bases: TGCAGCGTTGTCAGGGGTGGAACCGGGGAGCTGTTTTTT. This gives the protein CSVVRGGTGELFF.

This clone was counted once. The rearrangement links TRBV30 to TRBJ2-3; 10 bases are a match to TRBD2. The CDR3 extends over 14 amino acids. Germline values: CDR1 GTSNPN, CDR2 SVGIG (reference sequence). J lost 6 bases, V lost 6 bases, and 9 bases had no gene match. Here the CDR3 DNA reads TGTGCCTGCGGAGCTAGCGGGAGTATGGATACGCAGTATTTT. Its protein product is CACGASGSMDTQYF. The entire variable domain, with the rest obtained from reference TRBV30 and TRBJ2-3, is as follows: SQTIHQWPATLVQPVGSPLSLECTVEGTSNPNLYWYRQAAGRGLQLLFYSVGIGQISSEVPQNLSASRPQDRQFILSSKKLLLSDSGFYLCACGASGSMDTQYFGPGTRLTVL.

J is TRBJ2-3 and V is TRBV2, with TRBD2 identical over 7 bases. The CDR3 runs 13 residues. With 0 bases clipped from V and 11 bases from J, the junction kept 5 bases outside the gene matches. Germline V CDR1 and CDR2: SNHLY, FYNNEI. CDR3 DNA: TGTGCCAGCAGTGAAGCTCCCCCGGGGGGGCAGTATTTT. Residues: CASSEAPPGGQYF.

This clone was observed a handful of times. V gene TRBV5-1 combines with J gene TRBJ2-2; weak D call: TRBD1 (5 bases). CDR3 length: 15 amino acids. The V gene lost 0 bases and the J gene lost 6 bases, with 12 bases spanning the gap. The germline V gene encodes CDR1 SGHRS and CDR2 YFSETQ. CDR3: CASSLEAGYSGELFF. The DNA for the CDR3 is TGCGCCAGCAGCTTGGAGGCAGGGTACTCCGGGGAGCTGTTTTTT. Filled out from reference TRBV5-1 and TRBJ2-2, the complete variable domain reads KAGVTQTPRYLIKTRGQQVTLSCSPISGHRSVSWYQQTPGQGLQFLFEYFSETQRNKGNFPGRFSGRQFSNSRSEMNVSTLELGDSALYLCASSLEAGYSGELFFGEGSRLTVL.

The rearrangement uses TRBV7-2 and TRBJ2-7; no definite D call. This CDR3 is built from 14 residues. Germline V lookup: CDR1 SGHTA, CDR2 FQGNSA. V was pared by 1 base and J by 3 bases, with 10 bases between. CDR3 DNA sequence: TGTGCCAGCAGCTTAGTCCGCGGATTCTACGAGCAGTACTTC. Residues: CASSLVRGFYEQYF.

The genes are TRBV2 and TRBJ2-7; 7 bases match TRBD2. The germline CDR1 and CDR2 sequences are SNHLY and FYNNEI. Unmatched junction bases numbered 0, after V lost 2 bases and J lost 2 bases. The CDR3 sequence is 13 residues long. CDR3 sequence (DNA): TGTGCCAGCAGTGAACGGGGGGCCTACGAGCAGTACTTC. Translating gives CASSERGAYEQYF.

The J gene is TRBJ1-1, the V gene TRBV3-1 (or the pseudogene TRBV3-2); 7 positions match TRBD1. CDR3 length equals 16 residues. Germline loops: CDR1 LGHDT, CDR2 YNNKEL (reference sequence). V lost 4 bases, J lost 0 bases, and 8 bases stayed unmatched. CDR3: CASSPPGQYMNTEAFF. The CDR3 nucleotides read TGTGCCAGCAGCCCCCCGGGACAGTACATGAACACTGAAGCTTTCTTT.

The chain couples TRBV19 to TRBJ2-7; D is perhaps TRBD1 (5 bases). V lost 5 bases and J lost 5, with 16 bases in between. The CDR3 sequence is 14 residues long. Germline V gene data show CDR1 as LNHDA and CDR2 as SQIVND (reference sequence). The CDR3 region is CASSSRQSVDEQYF. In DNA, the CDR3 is TGTGCCAGTAGTTCCCGACAGTCGGTGGACGAGCAGTACTTC.

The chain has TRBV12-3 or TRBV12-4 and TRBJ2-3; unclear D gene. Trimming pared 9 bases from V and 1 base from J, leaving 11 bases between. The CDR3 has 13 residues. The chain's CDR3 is CASTVRGTDTQYF. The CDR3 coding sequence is TGTGCCAGTACGGTTCGGGGCACAGATACGCAGTATTTT.

CDR3 protein: CASAAGGATQYF. CDR3 DNA sequence: TGTGCTAGTGCGGCTGGGGGCGCGACCCAGTACTTC. The rearrangement uses TRBV12-5 and TRBJ2-5; tentative D call: TRBD1 (6 bases). There are 12 residues in the CDR3. Trimming removed 7 bases at V and 7 bases at J, with 13 bases between. From germline, CDR1 is LGHNT and CDR2 FRNRAP.

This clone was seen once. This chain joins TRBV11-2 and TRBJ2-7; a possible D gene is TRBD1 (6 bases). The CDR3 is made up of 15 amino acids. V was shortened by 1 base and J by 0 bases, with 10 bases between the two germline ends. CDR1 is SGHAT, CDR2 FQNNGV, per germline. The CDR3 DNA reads TGTGCCAGCAGCTTAGTGAGGGGGTGCTCCTACGAGCAGTACGTC. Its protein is CASSLVRGCSYEQYV.

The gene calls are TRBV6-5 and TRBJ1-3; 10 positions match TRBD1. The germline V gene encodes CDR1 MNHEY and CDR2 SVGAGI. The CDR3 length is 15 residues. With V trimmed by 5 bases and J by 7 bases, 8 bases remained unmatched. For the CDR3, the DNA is TGTGCCAGCAGTCGCTCCCGGGACAGGGGCAACACCATATATTTT. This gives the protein CASSRSRDRGNTIYF.

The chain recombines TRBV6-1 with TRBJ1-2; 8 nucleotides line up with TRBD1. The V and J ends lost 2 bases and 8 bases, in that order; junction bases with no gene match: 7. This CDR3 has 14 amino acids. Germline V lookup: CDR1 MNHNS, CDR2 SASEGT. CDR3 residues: CASSERTGSFGYTF. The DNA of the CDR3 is TGTGCCAGCAGTGAACGGACAGGGAGTTTCGGCTACACCTTC.

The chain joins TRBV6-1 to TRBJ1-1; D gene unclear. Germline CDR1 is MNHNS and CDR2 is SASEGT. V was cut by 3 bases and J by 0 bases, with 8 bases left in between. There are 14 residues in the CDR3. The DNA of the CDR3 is TGTGCCAGCAGTGAGGGAGATATGAACACTGAAGCTTTCTTT. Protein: CASSEGDMNTEAFF.

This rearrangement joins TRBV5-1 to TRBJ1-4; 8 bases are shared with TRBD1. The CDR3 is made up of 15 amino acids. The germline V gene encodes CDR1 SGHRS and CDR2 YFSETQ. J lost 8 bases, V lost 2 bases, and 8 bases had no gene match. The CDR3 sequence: CASSLQPGGEEKLFF. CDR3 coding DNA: TGCGCCAGCAGCTTACAACCAGGGGGCGAAGAAAAACTGTTTTTT.

CDR3 bases: TGTGCCAGCAGTTCAAGCGGGGCGAACACCGGGGAGCTGTTTTTT. Residues: CASSSSGANTGELFF. This chain connects TRBV27 to TRBJ2-2; 7 bases are shared with TRBD2. V trimming: 4 bases; J trimming: 0 bases; junction bases outside the gene matches: 2. The CDR3 loop spans 15 amino acids. Germline V gene sequence: CDR1 MNHEY, CDR2 SMNVEV (reference sequence).

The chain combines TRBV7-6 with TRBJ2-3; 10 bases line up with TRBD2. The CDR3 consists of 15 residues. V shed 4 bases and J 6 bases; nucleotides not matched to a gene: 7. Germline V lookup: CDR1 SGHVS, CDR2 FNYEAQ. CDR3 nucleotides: TGTGCCAGCAGCTCCAGCGGGGGGGCGGGCGATACGCAGTATTTT. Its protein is CASSSSGGAGDTQYF.

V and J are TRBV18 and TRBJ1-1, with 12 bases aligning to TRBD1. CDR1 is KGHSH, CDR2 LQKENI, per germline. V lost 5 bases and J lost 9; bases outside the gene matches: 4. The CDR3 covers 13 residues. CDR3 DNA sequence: TGTGCCAGCTCAAGCCGGGACAGGGGGCAAGCTTTCTTT. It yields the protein CASSSRDRGQAFF.

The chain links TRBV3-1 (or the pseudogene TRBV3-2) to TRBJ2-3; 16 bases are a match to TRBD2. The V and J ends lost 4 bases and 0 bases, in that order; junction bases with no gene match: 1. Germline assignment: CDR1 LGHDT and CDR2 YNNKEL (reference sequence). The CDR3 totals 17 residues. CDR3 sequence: CASSRGLAGGSTDTQYF. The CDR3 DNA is TGTGCCAGCAGCCGGGGACTAGCGGGGGGGAGCACAGATACGCAGTATTTT.

CDR3 nucleotide sequence: TGTGCCAGCTCGCTGACAGGGGTCGAGCAGTACTTC. This translates into CASSLTGVEQYF. The V call is TRBV18, the J call TRBJ2-7; 8 bases line up with TRBD1. Germline CDR1 is KGHSH and CDR2 is LQKENI. The CDR3 length is 12 residues. V was pared by 6 bases and J by 6 bases, with 4 bases of the junction left unmatched.

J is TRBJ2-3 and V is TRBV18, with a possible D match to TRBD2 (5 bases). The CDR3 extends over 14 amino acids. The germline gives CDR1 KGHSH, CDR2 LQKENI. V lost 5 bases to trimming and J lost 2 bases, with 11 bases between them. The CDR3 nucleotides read TGTGCCAGCTCATCAAGGACTCACACAGATACGCAGTATTTT. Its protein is CASSSRTHTDTQYF.

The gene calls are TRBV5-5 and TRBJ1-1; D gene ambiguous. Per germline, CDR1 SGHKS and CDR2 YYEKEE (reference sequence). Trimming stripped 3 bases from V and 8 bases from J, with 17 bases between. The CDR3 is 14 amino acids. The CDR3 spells CASSYRTQATEAFF. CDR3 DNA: TGTGCCAGCAGCTACCGAACGCAGGCGACCGAAGCTTTCTTT.

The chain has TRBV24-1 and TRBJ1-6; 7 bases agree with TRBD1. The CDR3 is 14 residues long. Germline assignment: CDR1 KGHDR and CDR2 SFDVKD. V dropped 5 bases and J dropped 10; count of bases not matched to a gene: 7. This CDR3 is CATSANRGASPLHF. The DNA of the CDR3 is TGTGCCACCAGTGCGAACAGGGGCGCGTCACCCCTCCACTTT.

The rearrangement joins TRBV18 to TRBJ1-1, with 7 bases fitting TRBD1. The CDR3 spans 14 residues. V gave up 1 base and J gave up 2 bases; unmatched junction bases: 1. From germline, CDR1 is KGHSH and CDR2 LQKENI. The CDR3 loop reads CASSPRDRNTEAFF. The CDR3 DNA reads TGTGCCAGCTCACCACGGGACAGAAACACTGAAGCTTTCTTT.

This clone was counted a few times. CDR3 region: CASSLAGLATEAFF. DNA of the CDR3: TGTGCCAGCAGCTTGGCGGGTCTGGCCACTGAAGCTTTCTTT. V usage is TRBV5-4 and J usage is TRBJ1-1; D is unresolved. There are 14 residues in the CDR3. Between the trimmed V and J ends, which lost 0 bases and 4 bases, there was a span of 10 bases. CDR1 SGHNT and CDR2 YYREEE come from the germline V gene (reference sequence).